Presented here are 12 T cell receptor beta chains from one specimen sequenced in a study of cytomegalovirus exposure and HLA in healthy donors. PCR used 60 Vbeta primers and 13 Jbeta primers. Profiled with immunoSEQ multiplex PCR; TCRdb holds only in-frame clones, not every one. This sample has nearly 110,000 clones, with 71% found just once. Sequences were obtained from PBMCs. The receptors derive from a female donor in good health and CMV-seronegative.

DNA of the CDR3: TGTGCCAGCAGTGAGTCTCCCCGGCGGGGCCTCTTTAACTATGGCTACACCTTC. Its protein is CASSESPRRGLFNYGYTF. The gene calls are TRBV25-1 and TRBJ1-2; tentative D call: TRBD1 (5 bases). In germline, CDR1 is MGHDK, CDR2 SYGVNS. Trimming removed 3 bases at V and 1 base at J, with 21 bases between. This CDR3 comprises 18 residues.

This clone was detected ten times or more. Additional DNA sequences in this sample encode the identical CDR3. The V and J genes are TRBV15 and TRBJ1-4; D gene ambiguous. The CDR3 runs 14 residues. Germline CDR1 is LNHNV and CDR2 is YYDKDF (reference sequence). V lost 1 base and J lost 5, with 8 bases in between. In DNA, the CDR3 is TGTGCCACCAGCAGAGGGACTGCGAATGAAAAACTGTTTTTT. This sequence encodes CATSRGTANEKLFF. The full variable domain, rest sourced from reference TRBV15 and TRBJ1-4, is DAMVIQNPRYQVTQFGKPVTLSCSQTLNHNVMYWYQQKSSQAPKLLFHYYDKDFNNEADTPDNFQSRRPNTSFCFLDIRSPGLGDTAMYLCATSRGTANEKLFFGSGTQLSVL.

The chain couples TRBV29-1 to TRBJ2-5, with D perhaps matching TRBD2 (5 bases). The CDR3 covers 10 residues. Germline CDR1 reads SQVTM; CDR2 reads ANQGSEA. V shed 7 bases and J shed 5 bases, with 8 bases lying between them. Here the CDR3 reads CSAGEETQYF. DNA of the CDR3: TGCAGCGCTGGGGAGGAGACCCAGTACTTC.

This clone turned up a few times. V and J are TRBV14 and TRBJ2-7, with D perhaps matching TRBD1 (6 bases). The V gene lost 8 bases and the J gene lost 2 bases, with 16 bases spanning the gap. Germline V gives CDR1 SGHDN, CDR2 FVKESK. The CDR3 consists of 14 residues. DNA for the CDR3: TGTGCCAGCGCGAAGGGGGTGCGGACCTACGAGCAGTACTTC. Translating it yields CASAKGVRTYEQYF.

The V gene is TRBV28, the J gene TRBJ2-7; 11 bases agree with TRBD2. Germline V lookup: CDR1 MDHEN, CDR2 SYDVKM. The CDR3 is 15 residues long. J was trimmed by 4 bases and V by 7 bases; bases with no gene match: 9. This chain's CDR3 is CASTNSGRARYEQYF. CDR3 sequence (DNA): TGTGCCAGCACTAATAGCGGGAGGGCACGATACGAGCAGTACTTC. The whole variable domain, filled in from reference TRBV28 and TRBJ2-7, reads DVKVTQSSRYLVKRTGEKVFLECVQDMDHENMFWYRQDPGLGLRLIYFSYDVKMKEKGDIPEGYSVSREKKERFSLILESASTNQTSMYLCASTNSGRARYEQYFGPGTRLTVT.

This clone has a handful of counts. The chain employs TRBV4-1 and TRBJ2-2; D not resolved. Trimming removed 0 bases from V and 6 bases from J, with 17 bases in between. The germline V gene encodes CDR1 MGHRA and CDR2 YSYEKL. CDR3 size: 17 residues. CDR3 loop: CASSQDRTQFDPGELFF. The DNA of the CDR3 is TGCGCCAGCAGCCAAGATCGTACACAGTTCGACCCCGGGGAGCTGTTTTTT.

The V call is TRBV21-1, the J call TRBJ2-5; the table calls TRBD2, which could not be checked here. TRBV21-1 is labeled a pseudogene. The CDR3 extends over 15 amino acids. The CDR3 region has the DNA TGTGCCAGCAGCAACCAGCGGTGGGGCCAAGAGACCCAGTACTTC. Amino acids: CASSNQRWGQETQYF.

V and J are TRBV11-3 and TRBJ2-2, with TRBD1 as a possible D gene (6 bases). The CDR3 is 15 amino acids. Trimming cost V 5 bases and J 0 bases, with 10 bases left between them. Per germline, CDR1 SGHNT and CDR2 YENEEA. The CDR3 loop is CASSPRTANTGELFF. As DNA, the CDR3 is TGTGCCAGCAGCCCCAGGACAGCGAACACCGGGGAGCTGTTTTTT.

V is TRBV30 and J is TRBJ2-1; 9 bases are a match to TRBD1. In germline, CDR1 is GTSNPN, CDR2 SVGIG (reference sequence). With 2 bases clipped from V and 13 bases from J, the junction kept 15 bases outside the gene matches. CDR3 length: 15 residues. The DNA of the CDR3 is TGTGCCTGGAGTATTGGAATTGGGGGACAGGGAGGACAGTTCTTC. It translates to CAWSIGIGGQGGQFF.

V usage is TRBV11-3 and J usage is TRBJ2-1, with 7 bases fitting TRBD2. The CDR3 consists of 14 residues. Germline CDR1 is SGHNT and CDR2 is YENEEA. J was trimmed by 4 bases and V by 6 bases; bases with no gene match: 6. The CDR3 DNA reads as TGTGCCAGCAGTCCCGGACTAGGGTACAATGAGCAGTTCTTC. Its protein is CASSPGLGYNEQFF.

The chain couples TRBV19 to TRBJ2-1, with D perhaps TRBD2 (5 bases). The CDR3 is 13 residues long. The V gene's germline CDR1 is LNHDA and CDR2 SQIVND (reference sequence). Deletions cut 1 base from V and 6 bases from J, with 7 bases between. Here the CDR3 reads CASSIGELNEQFF. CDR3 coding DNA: TGTGCCAGTAGTATAGGGGAGCTCAATGAGCAGTTCTTC.

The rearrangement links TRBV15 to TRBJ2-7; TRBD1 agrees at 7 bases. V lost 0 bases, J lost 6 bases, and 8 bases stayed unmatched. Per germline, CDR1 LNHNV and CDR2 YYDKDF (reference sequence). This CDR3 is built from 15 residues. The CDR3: CATSRDLMTGSEQYF. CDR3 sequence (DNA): TGTGCCACCAGCAGAGATCTAATGACAGGGAGCGAGCAGTACTTC.